The T cell receptor (beta chain) described here comes from a study of cytomegalovirus exposure and HLA in healthy donors. Whole-study context: HLA-typed donors were the source of approximately 88 million unique TCRs, which an early data release held.

Primers for the PCR totalled 60 Vbeta and 13 Jbeta. The assay was immunoSEQ multiplex PCR, and TCRdb's table has in-frame clones only and misses some. The table includes roughly 180,000 clones, around four fifths detected once. Germline assignment: CDR1 KGHSH and CDR2 LQKENI. This CDR3 has 14 amino acids. Donors counted as nominally healthy when sampled, yet unrecorded immune exposures were likely. Points from the study as a whole: High sensitivity and specificity were reportedly achieved when the classifier diagnosed cytomegalovirus status.

On this clone: Its target is not known. The junction does not match germline at one end; this may be a read error.

This chain uses TRBV18 with TRBJ2-6, with D perhaps TRBD1 (5 bases). Sequenced sample: PBMCs. The receptor was isolated from a girl aged 10 to 17 in good health and CMV-seropositive. The CDR3 loop reads CASSQGAGANGLTF. As DNA, the CDR3 is TGTGCCAGCTCACAAGGGGCTGGGGCCAACGGCCTGACTTTC. The variable domain in full, with the rest retrieved from reference TRBV18 and TRBJ2-6, is NAGVMQNPRHLVRRRGQEARLRCSPMKGHSHVYWYRQLPEEGLKFMVYLQKENIIDESGMPKERFSAEFPKEGPSILRIQQVVRGDSAAYFCASSQGAGANGLTFGAGSRLTVL.